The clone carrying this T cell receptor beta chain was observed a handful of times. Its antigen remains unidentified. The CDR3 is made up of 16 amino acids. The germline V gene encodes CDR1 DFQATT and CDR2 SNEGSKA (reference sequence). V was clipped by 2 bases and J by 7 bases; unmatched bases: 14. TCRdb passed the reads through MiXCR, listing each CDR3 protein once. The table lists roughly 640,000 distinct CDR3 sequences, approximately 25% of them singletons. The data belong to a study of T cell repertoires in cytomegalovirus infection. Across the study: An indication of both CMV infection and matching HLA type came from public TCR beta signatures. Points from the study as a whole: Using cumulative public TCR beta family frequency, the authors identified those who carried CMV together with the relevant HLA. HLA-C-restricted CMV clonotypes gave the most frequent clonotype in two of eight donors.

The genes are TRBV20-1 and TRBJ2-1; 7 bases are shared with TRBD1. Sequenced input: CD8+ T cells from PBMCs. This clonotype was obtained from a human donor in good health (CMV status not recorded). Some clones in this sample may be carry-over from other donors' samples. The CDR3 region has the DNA TGCAGTGCTAGACCCTCCGGGACAGCCAAGTGGAATGAGCAGTTCTTC. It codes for CSARPSGTAKWNEQFF.